A selection of T cell receptor beta chains follows, all from one sample in a study of T-cell memory formation after mild COVID-19. Via MiXCR, TCRdb re-called the 5' RACE reads, giving one row per CDR3 protein. The table shows some 190,000 distinct CDR3 sequences, with approximately 16% occurring only once. What was sequenced was PBMCs or a T cell subset sorted from them (not recorded which). All receptors derive from an adult woman who had mild COVID-19 (a few samples of this study predate the infection). Cell type and time point are not known. Each CDR3 is given with its conserved first and last residue. The D gene is left open where the match is weak. Clone sizes are given selectively: once, few, many, or a class where the clone is expanded.

>TRBJ2-1|TRBD2|TRBV19|.
CASSMFTSGRPYNEQFF
TGTGCCAGTAGTATGTTTACTAGCGGGAGACCCTACAATGAGCAGTTCTTC
>TRBJ1-5|.|TRBV4-1|.
CASSQVLRNQPQHF
TGCGCCAGCAGCCAAGTACTCCGAAATCAGCCCCAGCATTTT
>TRBJ2-2|TRBD1|TRBV10-3|few
CAIRAGTGSTTGELFF
TGTGCCATCAGGGCCGGGACAGGGAGCACCACCGGGGAGCTGTTTTTT
>TRBJ2-1|.|TRBV7-2|.
CASSPLGREQFF
TGTGCCAGCAGCCCCCTCGGGCGTGAGCAGTTCTTC
>TRBJ2-1|.|TRBV29-1|.
CSVESFSGTYNEQFF
TGCAGCGTTGAATCTTTTAGCGGCACGTACAATGAGCAGTTCTTC
>TRBJ1-2|.|TRBV24-1|many
CATSETGSYGYTF
TGTGCCACCAGTGAAACAGGTTCCTATGGCTACACCTTC
>TRBJ2-7|TRBD1|TRBV12-3/TRBV12-4|.
CASRQGSTGQYF
TGTGCCAGTAGACAGGGGTCCACCGGGCAGTACTTC
>TRBJ2-7|.|TRBV12-3/TRBV12-4|.
CASSFAQGPYEQYF
TGTGCCAGCAGTTTTGCTCAGGGCCCCTACGAGCAGTACTTC
>TRBJ2-3|TRBD1|TRBV19|.
CASSTQQGGTDTQYF
TGTGCCAGTAGTACCCAACAGGGGGGCACAGATACGCAGTATTTT
>TRBJ1-1|.|TRBV6-6|.
CASSAGGSEAFF
TGTGCCAGCAGCGCCGGGGGGTCGGAAGCTTTCTTT
>TRBJ2-1|.|TRBV24-1|.
CATSDLVRAGYNEQFF
TGTGCCACCAGTGATTTGGTACGAGCCGGCTACAATGAGCAGTTCTTC
>TRBJ2-7|.|TRBV6-1|.
CASSEEGMVEQYF
TGTGCCAGCAGTGAGGAAGGGATGGTCGAGCAGTACTTC
>TRBJ1-6|.|TRBV3-1|.
CASSQDRGWSSPLHF
TGTGCCAGCAGCCAAGATCGGGGATGGAGTTCACCCCTCCACTTT
>TRBJ2-1|.|TRBV7-2|.
CASSLAPGRYNEQFF
TGTGCCAGCAGCTTAGCTCCCGGCAGGTACAATGAGCAGTTCTTC
>TRBJ1-5|TRBD1|TRBV20-1|few
CSAIPGQGVLGNQPQHF
TGCAGTGCGATACCGGGACAGGGAGTTTTGGGCAATCAGCCCCAGCATTTT
>TRBJ1-2|.|TRBV10-3|.
CAISEKGGYGYTF
TGTGCCATCAGTGAAAAAGGGGGCTATGGCTACACCTTC
>TRBJ2-2|.|TRBV5-1|many
CASAKGGPSNTGELFF
TGCGCCAGCGCCAAAGGGGGGCCGTCGAACACCGGGGAGCTGTTTTTT
>TRBJ2-7|.|TRBV5-6|.
CASSILQDLIYEQYF
TGTGCCAGCAGCATCCTTCAGGACCTGATCTACGAGCAGTACTTC
>TRBJ1-1|.|TRBV19|.
CASRLITRGKGNTEAFF
TGTGCCAGCAGGCTTATAACCCGGGGGAAGGGAAACACTGAAGCTTTCTTT
>TRBJ2-3|TRBD2|TRBV6-6|few
CASSLLAGTTDTQYF
TGTGCCAGCAGTCTATTAGCGGGAACTACAGATACGCAGTATTTT
>TRBJ2-7|.|TRBV25-1|once
CASSNLHEQYF
TGTGCCAGCAGCAATCTCCACGAGCAGTACTTC
>TRBJ1-5|.|TRBV29-1|.
CSVGQGTNQPQHF
TGCAGCGTTGGGCAGGGTACTAATCAGCCCCAGCATTTT
>TRBJ2-6|TRBD2|TRBV20-1|.
CSARSGVSGANVLTF
TGCAGTGCTAGAAGCGGGGTCTCTGGGGCCAACGTCCTGACTTTC
>TRBJ2-3|TRBD1|TRBV6-5|.
CASRGTGASTDTQYF
TGTGCCAGCAGGGGGACAGGGGCTAGCACAGATACGCAGTATTTT